The entry that follows covers one T cell receptor beta chain sequence. This clonotype occurred a few times. Its antigen is unknown. Base qualities are not recorded, but no much larger clone differs from it by a single base. The sample is drawn from a study of vaccination and CD4 T cells after COVID-19 (dated by TCRdb to 2022 to 2024). In the study overall: Convalescent patients had a positive SARS-CoV-2 result on nasal swab PCR, and of these patients, nine had mild disease and one had severe disease. The convalescent cohort comprised six males and four females, including two Hispanic individuals, seven Caucasians, two Asians and one multiracial person. Each participant got two doses of either the Pfizer-BioNTech BNT162b2 vaccine (n=8) or the Moderna mRNA-1273 vaccine (n=2). Post-COVID blood samples were collected from convalescent patients a median of around 100 days after diagnosis, with a range of about 30 to 161 days. Post-vaccine blood samples were obtained a median of about 72 days after the second vaccine dose, with a range of roughly 12 to 250 days. The cultures were stimulated with overlapping spike peptide pools from SARS-CoV-2 and from the common cold coronaviruses HCoV-NL63, HCoV-OC43 and HCoV-229E. In control cultures, a CEFX viral epitope pool was used as positive control, an HIV-1 Nef peptide pool was used as negative control, or no peptide was added. In around 9 COVID-19 convalescent patients and several infection-naive healthy vaccine recipients, researchers compared the spike-specific CD4+ TCR repertoire from before mRNA vaccination with the repertoire from after.

Libraries were prepared through PCR. At the Johns Hopkins FTIC core, DNA from the cultured CD4+ T cells underwent TCR sequencing with the Oncomine TCR Beta short-read assay. The QIAamp micro DNA kit was used to extract genomic DNA from the cultured CD4+ T cells. The Oncomine TCR Beta libraries from cultured CD4+ T cells were pooled using unique dual indexes and then sequenced on an Illumina iSeq 100. In the authors' own workflow: Non-productive sequences were removed, and CDR3s not starting with C, not ending with F or W, or shorter than 7 amino acids were discarded. Antigen-specific clonotypes were identified using the MANAFEST web application through comparison of peptide-stimulated wells with reference and other culture wells. An FDR below 0.05, an odds ratio above 5, and a productive frequency above 0.1% in at least two of three replicate wells were required for clones to be considered positive. Cross-reactive clonotypes were defined as significantly expanded in both SARS-CoV-2 spike wells and at least one common cold coronavirus spike condition. CDR3 homology was assessed with Levenshtein distances (stringdist) and unrooted phylogenetic trees (ape) in R version 3.6.1. TCRdb reanalyzed the raw reads on its own, using fastp at Q25 for trimming and MiXCR for clone calling, and kept in-frame beta chains. Identical CDR3 protein sequences are pooled into one entry, listed with their most common genes and DNA. These V and J calls derive from TCRdb rather than the authors' analysis. The sample table holds approximately 11,000 distinct CDR3 sequences, of which around 75% were seen once. The top ten clones comprise 9.5% to 15% of the sample.

From the cysteine through the phenylalanine, the CDR3 covers 14 amino acids. The entry retains the CDR3 DNA only, 42 bases that are in frame from base 1. CDR1 and CDR2 are drawn from the germline V gene (reference sequence): DFQATT, SNEGSKA. The germline V and J ends show losses of 5 bases and 6 bases respectively, and no gene match explains 10 bases of the junction. The treatment or condition label, read with the paper, signifies: roughly nine-day PBMC culture with coronavirus spike peptide pools or control peptides (ViraFEST assay). The ViraFEST assay was used in the study, in which antigen-specific T cells were expanded with peptide pools and expanded clonotypes were subsequently identified by TCR sequencing. The convalescent patients' positive SARS-CoV-2 PCR tests were from March to December 2020, which was before the Alpha, Beta and Delta variants emerged in the United States. Each well held two million PBMCs cultured with approximately 9.1 ug/ml peptide pools in IMDM containing around 5% human AB serum and 7.5 to 10 IU/ml IL-2. On days 3 and 7, half of the culture medium was replaced with fresh IL-2-containing medium. CD4+ T cells were isolated after around ten days of culture through negative selection using the EasySep CD4+ T cell isolation kit. PBMCs were separated from whole blood using Ficoll-Paque Plus gradient centrifugation and then either used fresh or cryopreserved at -140C. Culture conditions were generally each tested in triplicate wells.

Results and caveats for the whole study, not just this receptor: Of the vaccine-specific clones in convalescent patients, 304 of 307, or nearly all, reacted only to SARS-CoV-2 spike and did not cross-react with common cold coronaviruses. The study included relatively few convalescent patients and did not analyze early timepoints after natural infection. Among the post-vaccine SARS-CoV-2-reactive clones in convalescent patients, a median approximately 90% showed up only after vaccination, which suggests vaccine-specific priming. The median number of SARS-CoV-2-reactive clonotypes rose from 20 to 25 after infection to roughly 38 after vaccination, but the change was not significant.

Material: CD4+ T cells from blood, cultured in vitro. The receptor was derived from a human donor who had recovered from COVID-19. Here the chain combines TRBV20-1 and TRBJ1-5; a stretch of 7 junction bases matches TRBD1. The nucleotide sequence reads as follows: TGCAGTGCTCGACCAAACAGGGGTGGTCAGCCCCAGCATTTT. Translated, this gives CSARPNRGGQPQHF.